The 20 T cell receptor beta chains reported below all come from one sample, sequenced in a study of PD-1 blockade in classical Hodgkin lymphoma. Time point of the sample: cycle 4 day 1 (C4D1), after less than seven weeks of nivolumab. All trial patients relapsed after autologous stem cell transplantation. Magnetic depletion of unwanted cells isolated CD4+ T cells from thawed PBMCs. Repertoires were generated with immunoSEQ multiplex PCR, while TCRdb's copy carries only in-frame clones and drops some. The sample holds about 17,000 clones, around 79% seen once. The source was CD4+ T cells from blood, collected before the fourth cycle of nivolumab. These receptors came from a human donor with classical Hodgkin lymphoma.

This clone showed up just a few times. This chain uses TRBV7-9 with TRBJ1-3; maybe TRBD1 (5 bases). V lost 1 base, J lost 8 bases, and 15 bases lay in between. Germline V gives CDR1 SEHNR, CDR2 FQNEAQ (reference sequence). The CDR3 extends over 15 amino acids. CDR3: CASSLGQQLGDTIYF. The CDR3 DNA is TGTGCCAGCAGCTTAGGACAACAGTTGGGGGACACCATATATTTT.

This clone was found a few times. The J gene is TRBJ2-3, the V gene TRBV6-4; D perhaps matches TRBD2 (7 bases). In germline, CDR1 is MRHNA, CDR2 SNTAGT. The CDR3 sequence is 15 residues long. The V and J ends lost 2 bases and 2 bases respectively, with 11 bases between them. CDR3 sequence: CASSDRGADTDTQYF. CDR3 nucleotide sequence: TGTGCCAGCAGTGACCGGGGGGCTGACACAGATACGCAGTATTTT.

The V and J genes are TRBV4-3 and TRBJ2-7, with TRBD1 matching 7 bases. There are 16 residues in the CDR3. Trimming removed 0 bases from V and 4 bases from J; junction bases left unmatched: 9. CDR1 and CDR2 (germline): LGHNA, YSLEER. CDR3 sequence reads: CASSQDFVGTVYEQYF. The CDR3 region has the DNA TGCGCCAGCAGCCAAGACTTTGTGGGGACAGTGTACGAGCAGTACTTC.

The rearrangement uses TRBV6-1 and TRBJ2-1, with TRBD2 identical over 10 bases. The CDR3 is 14 residues long. The V gene's germline CDR1 is MNHNS and CDR2 SASEGT. V lost 6 bases and J lost 8; bases outside the gene matches: 7. The CDR3 DNA sequence: TGTGCCAGCAGCGAGCGGGGGGGAGAAGATGAGCAGTTCTTC. Amino acid sequence: CASSERGGEDEQFF.

This clone appeared once. V is TRBV28 and J is TRBJ2-3; 10 bases are a match to TRBD2. CDR3 size: 15 residues. The V and J ends lost 4 bases and 4 bases, in that order; junction bases with no gene match: 5. The germline V gene has CDR1 MDHEN and CDR2 SYDVKM. This CDR3 is CASSSPSGGADTQYF. DNA for the CDR3: TGTGCCAGCAGTTCCCCTAGCGGGGGCGCAGATACGCAGTATTTT.

V and J are TRBV19 and TRBJ1-2; no clear D. This CDR3 spans 16 amino acids. With 0 bases removed from V and 0 bases from J, the gap between germline ends came to 11 bases. Germline V lookup: CDR1 LNHDA, CDR2 SQIVND (reference sequence). The CDR3 DNA sequence: TGTGCCAGTAGTATAGAGGCGGCAGTAGCTAACTATGGCTACACCTTC. Translating it yields CASSIEAAVANYGYTF.

The gene calls are TRBV4-1 and TRBJ1-2; D is undetermined. The CDR3 extends over 16 amino acids. V lost 2 bases and J 6 bases, leaving 19 bases between the germline ends. The germline gives CDR1 MGHRA, CDR2 YSYEKL. CDR3 bases: TGCGCCAGCAGCCAACCTGTGAGAGGGCCCCATCATGGCTACACCTTC. This encodes CASSQPVRGPHHGYTF.

V usage is TRBV7-2 and J usage is TRBJ2-7; D gene ambiguous. The germline CDR1 and CDR2 sequences are SGHTA and FQGNSA. This CDR3 region has 17 residues. V was clipped by 3 bases and J by 4 bases, with 22 bases between them. The chain's CDR3 is CASSFKVGYPTGYEQYF. For the CDR3, the DNA is TGTGCCAGCAGCTTTAAGGTGGGTTACCCCACTGGGTACGAGCAGTACTTC.

This clone was observed a single time. The chain is built from TRBV5-1 and TRBJ2-2; 11 nucleotides match TRBD2. Per the germline V gene, CDR1 is SGHRS and CDR2 is YFSETQ. The CDR3 has 17 residues. With 1 base clipped from V and 4 bases from J, the junction kept 6 bases outside the gene matches. CDR3 in DNA: TGCGCCAGCAGCTTGCCCCGACTAGCGGGACCCACCGGGGAGCTGTTTTTT. Translation: CASSLPRLAGPTGELFF.

This clone has only one observation. The rearrangement joins TRBV4-1 to TRBJ2-7; tentatively, D is TRBD2 (6 bases). Germline V gene data show CDR1 as MGHRA and CDR2 as YSYEKL. V was cut by 0 bases and J by 7 bases, with 19 bases left in between. The CDR3 extends over 16 amino acids. The CDR3 coding sequence is TGCGCCAGCAGCCAAGATAGTGGACTACCTTCTCGGGAGCAGTACTTC. Translation: CASSQDSGLPSREQYF.

This chain connects TRBV4-2 to TRBJ1-3, with 9 bases that match TRBD1. This CDR3 spans 18 amino acids. V was clipped by 0 bases and J by 4 bases; unmatched bases: 10. The germline V gene has CDR1 LGHNA and CDR2 YNFKEQ. This chain's CDR3 is CASSQDQPGQGSGNTIYF. DNA of the CDR3: TGTGCCAGCAGCCAAGATCAACCGGGACAGGGATCCGGAAACACCATATATTTT.

The V gene is TRBV7-6, the J gene TRBJ2-1, with 13 bases that match TRBD2. V shed 3 bases and J 6 bases; nucleotides not matched to a gene: 2. Germline CDR1 SGHVS, CDR2 FNYEAQ. This CDR3 contains 15 residues. The CDR3 DNA is TGTGCCAGCAGCTTTACTAGCGGGAGGGGCAATGAGCAGTTCTTC. Amino acid sequence: CASSFTSGRGNEQFF.

This clone was picked up a small number of times. The rearrangement uses TRBV7-8 and TRBJ2-7; D is perhaps TRBD2 (6 bases). With 6 bases removed from V and 7 bases from J, the gap between germline ends came to 19 bases. The CDR3 is 14 amino acids. Germline CDR1 is SGHVS and CDR2 is FQNEAQ. CDR3 region: CASRLGAKRGEQYF. As DNA, the CDR3 is TGTGCCAGCAGACTAGGGGCAAAACGGGGGGAGCAGTACTTC.

The CDR3 region is CASSYSGEYYGYTF. In DNA, the CDR3 is TGTGCCAGCAGTTACTCGGGGGAATACTATGGCTACACCTTC. The rearrangement links TRBV6-6 to TRBJ1-2; weak D call: TRBD1 (5 bases). CDR3 length: 14 amino acids. Germline loops: CDR1 MNHNY, CDR2 SVGAGI (reference sequence). V dropped 0 bases and J dropped 3 bases, with 8 bases sitting between them.

The V gene is TRBV29-1, the J gene TRBJ1-2; D perhaps matches TRBD1 (5 bases). The CDR3 loop spans 13 amino acids. With 5 bases removed from V and 3 bases from J, the gap between germline ends came to 13 bases. The germline V gene encodes CDR1 SQVTM and CDR2 ANQGSEA. The CDR3 loop is CSVPGVGDYGYTF. In DNA, the CDR3 is TGCAGCGTTCCGGGAGTGGGGGACTATGGCTACACCTTC.

This clone appeared a few times. The genes are TRBV5-4 and TRBJ2-1, with a possible D match to TRBD2 (7 bases). Germline V lookup: CDR1 SGHNT, CDR2 YYREEE (reference sequence). This CDR3 contains 15 residues. V was shortened by 5 bases and J by 3 bases, with 15 bases between the two germline ends. CDR3 bases: TGTGCCAGCAGGAAGGGGGGGGGCCGCTACAATGAGCAGTTCTTC. Protein: CASRKGGGRYNEQFF.

This sequence joins TRBV18 and TRBJ2-3, with TRBD2 identical over 8 bases. There are 17 residues in the CDR3. The V gene's germline CDR1 is KGHSH and CDR2 LQKENI. The trim removed 1 base at V and 0 bases at J, leaving 6 bases unmatched. The CDR3 coding sequence is TGTGCCAGCTCACCACAGGAGCGGGGGTGGAGCACAGATACGCAGTATTTT. Residues: CASSPQERGWSTDTQYF.

Turning to this clone: The limits of the CDR3 on the DNA are not certain, so only TCRdb's listed CDR3 is given. This chain connects TRBV19 to TRBJ1-5. Germline values: CDR1 LNHDA, CDR2 SQIVND (reference sequence). The CDR3 length is 13 residues, termini included. CDR3 residues: CASSITSVLPQHF.

The chain employs TRBV6-6 and TRBJ1-3; D remains ambiguous. The CDR3 is made up of 14 amino acids. The V gene's germline CDR1 is MNHNY and CDR2 SVGAGI (reference sequence). The germline V and J ends were trimmed by 2 bases and 0 bases, with 5 bases remaining between them. CDR3 DNA sequence: TGTGCCAGCAGTTACGGCAGCTCTGGAAACACCATATATTTT. Its translation: CASSYGSSGNTIYF.

V and J are TRBV6-1 and TRBJ1-2; no clear D. The germline V and J ends were trimmed by 1 base and 8 bases, with 14 bases remaining between them. Germline CDR1 and CDR2: MNHNS and SASEGT. CDR3 length equals 14 residues. This CDR3 is CASSEGVGPRGYTF. CDR3 DNA: TGTGCCAGCAGTGAAGGCGTTGGGCCCCGGGGCTACACCTTC.